In this sample, the clone carrying this T cell receptor beta chain turned up many times. What it binds is unknown. The CDR3 contains 16 residues. Germline V gives CDR1 GTSNPN, CDR2 SVGIG (reference sequence). With 0 bases removed from V and 5 bases from J, the gap between germline ends came to 16 bases. This sample was included in a study of early T cells in non-severe SARS-CoV-2 infection. On the study more broadly: Sequencing input comprised bulk RNA from unsorted whole blood; chain pairing was not available. Points from the study as a whole: Clonotype matching in VDJdb favored anti-spike CD8 responses and did not capture private and CD4 specificities.

Individual cDNA molecules were tagged with unique molecular identifiers, the study reported. Using its own MiXCR run on the 5' RACE reads, TCRdb lists one record per CDR3 protein. The data hold around 84,000 distinct CDR3 sequences, with about 12% observed a single time. The sample taken for sequencing was whole blood. This rearrangement joins TRBV30 to TRBJ1-4, with D possibly TRBD1 on 5 matching bases. The source is an adult who was a healthcare worker with PCR-confirmed SARS-CoV-2 infection or an uninfected control (not recorded which). DNA for the CDR3: TGTGCCTGGAGTGTACGATCGGGGCTCTCCAATGAAAAACTGTTTTTT. Amino acid sequence: CAWSVRSGLSNEKLFF.